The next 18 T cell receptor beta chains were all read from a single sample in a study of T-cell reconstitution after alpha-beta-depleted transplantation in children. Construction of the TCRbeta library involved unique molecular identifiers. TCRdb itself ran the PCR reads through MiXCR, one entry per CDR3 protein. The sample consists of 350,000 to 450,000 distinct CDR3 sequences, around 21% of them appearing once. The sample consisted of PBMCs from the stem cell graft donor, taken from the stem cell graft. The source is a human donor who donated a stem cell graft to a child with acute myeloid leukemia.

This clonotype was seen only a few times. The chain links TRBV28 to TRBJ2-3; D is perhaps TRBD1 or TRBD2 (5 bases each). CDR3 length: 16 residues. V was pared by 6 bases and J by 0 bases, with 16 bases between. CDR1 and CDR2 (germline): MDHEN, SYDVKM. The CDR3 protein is CASSLGAEGSTDTQYF. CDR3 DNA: TGTGCCAGCAGCCTAGGGGCAGAGGGTAGCACAGATACGCAGTATTTT. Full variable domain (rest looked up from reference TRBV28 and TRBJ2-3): DVKVTQSSRYLVKRTGEKVFLECVQDMDHENMFWYRQDPGLGLRLIYFSYDVKMKEKGDIPEGYSVSREKKERFSLILESASTNQTSMYLCASSLGAEGSTDTQYFGPGTRLTVL.

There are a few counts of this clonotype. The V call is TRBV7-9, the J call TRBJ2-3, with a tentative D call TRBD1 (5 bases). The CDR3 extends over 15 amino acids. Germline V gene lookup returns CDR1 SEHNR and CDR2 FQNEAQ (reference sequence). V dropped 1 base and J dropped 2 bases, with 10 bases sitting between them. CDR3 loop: CASSLGLGDTDTQYF. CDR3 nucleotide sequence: TGTGCCAGCAGCTTAGGGTTAGGGGACACAGATACGCAGTATTTT.

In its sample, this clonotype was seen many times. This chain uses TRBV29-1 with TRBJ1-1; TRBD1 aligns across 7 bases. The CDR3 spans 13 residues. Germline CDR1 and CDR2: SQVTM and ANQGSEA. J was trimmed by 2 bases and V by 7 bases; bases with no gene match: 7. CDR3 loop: CSAEGQLNTEAFF. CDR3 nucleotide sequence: TGCAGCGCCGAGGGACAGTTAAACACTGAAGCTTTCTTT.

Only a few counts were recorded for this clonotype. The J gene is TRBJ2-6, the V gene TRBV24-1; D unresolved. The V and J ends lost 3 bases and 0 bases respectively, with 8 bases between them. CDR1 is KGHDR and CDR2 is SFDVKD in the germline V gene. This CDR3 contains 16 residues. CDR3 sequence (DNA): TGTGCCACCAGTGATCGATTACGCTCTGGGGCCAACGTCCTGACTTTC. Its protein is CATSDRLRSGANVLTF.

The CDR3 region is CSVAQGQGAYGYTF. CDR3 nucleotide sequence: TGCAGCGTCGCGCAGGGACAGGGGGCCTATGGCTACACCTTC. The chain is built from TRBV29-1 and TRBJ1-2, with 12 bases that match TRBD1. The CDR3 length is 14 residues. CDR1 SQVTM and CDR2 ANQGSEA come from the germline V gene. The ends lost 6 bases at V and 4 bases at J; junction bases unmatched: 6.

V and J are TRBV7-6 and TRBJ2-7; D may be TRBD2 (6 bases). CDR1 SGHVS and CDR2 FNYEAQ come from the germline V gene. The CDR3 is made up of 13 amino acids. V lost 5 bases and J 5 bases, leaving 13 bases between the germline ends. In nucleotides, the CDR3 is TGTGCCAGCAGCCCGGGGTGGAGGGACGAGCAGTACTTC. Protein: CASSPGWRDEQYF.

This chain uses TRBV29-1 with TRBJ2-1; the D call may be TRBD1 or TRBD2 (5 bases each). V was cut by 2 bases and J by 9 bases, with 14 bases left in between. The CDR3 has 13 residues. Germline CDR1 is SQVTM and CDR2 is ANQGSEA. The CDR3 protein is CSVEQTGTPEQFF. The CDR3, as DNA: TGCAGCGTTGAACAGACGGGGACCCCTGAGCAGTTCTTC.

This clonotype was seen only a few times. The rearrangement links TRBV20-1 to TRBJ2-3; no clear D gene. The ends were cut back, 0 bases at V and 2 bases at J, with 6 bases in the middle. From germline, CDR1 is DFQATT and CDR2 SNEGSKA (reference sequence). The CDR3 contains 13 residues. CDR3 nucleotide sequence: TGCAGTGCTAGAGAGGACCTCACAGATACGCAGTATTTT. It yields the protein CSAREDLTDTQYF.

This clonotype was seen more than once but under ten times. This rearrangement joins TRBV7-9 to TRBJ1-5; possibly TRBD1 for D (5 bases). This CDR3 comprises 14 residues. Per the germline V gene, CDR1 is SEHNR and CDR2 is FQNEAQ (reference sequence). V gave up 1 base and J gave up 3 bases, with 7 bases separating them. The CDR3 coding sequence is TGTGCCAGCAGCTTAGAACAGGCCAATCAGCCCCAGCATTTT. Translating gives CASSLEQANQPQHF.

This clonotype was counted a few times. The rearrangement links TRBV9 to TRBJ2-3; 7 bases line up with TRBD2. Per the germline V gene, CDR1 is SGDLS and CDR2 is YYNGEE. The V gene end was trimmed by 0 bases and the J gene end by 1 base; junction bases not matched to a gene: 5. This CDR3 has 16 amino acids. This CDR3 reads CASSVGAGVGTDTQYF. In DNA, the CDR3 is TGTGCCAGCAGCGTAGGTGCGGGAGTTGGCACAGATACGCAGTATTTT.

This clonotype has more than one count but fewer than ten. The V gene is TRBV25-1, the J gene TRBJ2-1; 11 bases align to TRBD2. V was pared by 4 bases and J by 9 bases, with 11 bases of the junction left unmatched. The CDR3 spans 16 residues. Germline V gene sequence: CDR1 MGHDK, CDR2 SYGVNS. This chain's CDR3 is CASSGDSGRGAVEQFF. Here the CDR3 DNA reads TGTGCCAGCAGTGGGGATAGCGGGAGGGGCGCGGTTGAGCAGTTCTTC.

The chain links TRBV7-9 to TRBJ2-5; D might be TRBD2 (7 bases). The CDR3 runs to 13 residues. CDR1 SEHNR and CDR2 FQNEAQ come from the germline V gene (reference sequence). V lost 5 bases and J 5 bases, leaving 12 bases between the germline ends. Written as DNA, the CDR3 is TGTGCCAGCAGCCCCAAGGGGGGGGAGACCCAGTACTTC. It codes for CASSPKGGETQYF.

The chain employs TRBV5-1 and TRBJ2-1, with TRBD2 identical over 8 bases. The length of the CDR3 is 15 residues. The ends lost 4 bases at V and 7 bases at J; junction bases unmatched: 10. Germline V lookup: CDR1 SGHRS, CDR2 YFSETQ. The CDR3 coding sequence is TGCGCCAGCAGCGGTCAAAGCGGGAGCGGGAATGAGCAGTTCTTC. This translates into CASSGQSGSGNEQFF. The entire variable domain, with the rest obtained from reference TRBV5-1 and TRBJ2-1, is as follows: KAGVTQTPRYLIKTRGQQVTLSCSPISGHRSVSWYQQTPGQGLQFLFEYFSETQRNKGNFPGRFSGRQFSNSRSEMNVSTLELGDSALYLCASSGQSGSGNEQFFGPGTRLTVL.

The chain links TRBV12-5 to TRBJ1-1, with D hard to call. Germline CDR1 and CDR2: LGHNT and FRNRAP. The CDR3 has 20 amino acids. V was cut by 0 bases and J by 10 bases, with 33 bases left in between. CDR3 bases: TGTGCTAGTGGTTTGGTACTCGGAAGGGATCTTGGTCAGCTACAAAGAAGAGCTTTCTTT. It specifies CASGLVLGRDLGQLQRRAFF.

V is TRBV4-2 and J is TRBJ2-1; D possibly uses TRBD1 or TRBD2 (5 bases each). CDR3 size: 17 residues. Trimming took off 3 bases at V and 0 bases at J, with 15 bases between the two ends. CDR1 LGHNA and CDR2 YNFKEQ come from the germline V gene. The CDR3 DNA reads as TGTGCCAGCAGCCAGACCCCGGGACCCAGCTCCTACAATGAGCAGTTCTTC. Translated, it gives CASSQTPGPSSYNEQFF.

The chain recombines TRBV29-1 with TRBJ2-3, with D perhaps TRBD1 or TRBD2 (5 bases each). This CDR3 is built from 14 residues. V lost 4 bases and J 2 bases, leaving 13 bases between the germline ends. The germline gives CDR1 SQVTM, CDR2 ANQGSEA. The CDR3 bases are TGCAGCGTTGGAAGGGACCCCTTCACAGATACGCAGTATTTT. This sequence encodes CSVGRDPFTDTQYF.

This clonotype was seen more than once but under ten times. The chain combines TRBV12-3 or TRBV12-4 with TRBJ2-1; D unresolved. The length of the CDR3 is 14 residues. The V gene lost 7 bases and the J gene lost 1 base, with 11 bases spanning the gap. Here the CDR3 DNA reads TGTGCCAGCAATAGACCCGCATCCTACAATGAGCAGTTCTTC. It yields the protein CASNRPASYNEQFF.

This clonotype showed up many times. The CDR3 DNA reads TGCAGTGCCCCGGGACTAGCGGGAGTAGAGACCCAGTACTTC. Amino acids: CSAPGLAGVETQYF. J is TRBJ2-5 and V is TRBV20-1, with 14 bases lining up with TRBD2. Per the germline V gene, CDR1 is DFQATT and CDR2 is SNEGSKA (reference sequence). This CDR3 spans 14 amino acids. Trimming at V came to 6 bases and at J to 4 bases, leaving 4 bases not matched to a gene.